The 26 T cell receptor beta chains below come from one sample, sequenced in a study of CD8 T cells in ankylosing spondylitis. TCRdb itself ran the 5' RACE reads through MiXCR, one entry per CDR3 protein. Of under 250,000 distinct CDR3 sequences listed, 7.5% to 9.5% are singletons. The sample was blood, either unsorted or a sorted T cell fraction (not recorded which). The receptors originated from a female donor with ankylosing spondylitis or in good health (not recorded which).

This clonotype was observed at least ten times. This chain connects TRBV29-1 to TRBJ1-1, with D possibly TRBD1 on 6 matching bases. Trimming took 5 bases from V and 11 from J, leaving 36 bases between them. CDR3 length: 18 residues. CDR1 is SQVTM and CDR2 is ANQGSEA in the germline V gene. This CDR3 reads CSVLPGALRDLPPTGAFF. The CDR3 DNA reads as TGCAGCGTTCTCCCCGGGGCCCTAAGAGACTTACCCCCAACAGGGGCTTTCTTT.

This clonotype occurred many times. The rearrangement links TRBV12-3 or TRBV12-4 to TRBJ1-2, with a tentative D call TRBD1 (6 bases). The CDR3 totals 15 residues. Trimming stripped 0 bases from V and 3 bases from J, with 11 bases between. CDR3 in DNA: TGTGCCAGCAGTTTAGCGCAGAAGGGGGACTATGGCTACACCTTC. Its protein is CASSLAQKGDYGYTF.

This clonotype was seen many times. The rearrangement joins TRBV24-1 to TRBJ2-2; tentative D call: TRBD1 (6 bases). Germline assignment: CDR1 KGHDR and CDR2 SFDVKD. V shed 3 bases and J shed 0 bases, with 13 bases lying between them. This CDR3 is 17 amino acids long. CDR3 coding DNA: TGTGCCACCAGTGATCCCGGGACACGGGCGAACACCGGGGAGCTGTTTTTT. Encoded protein: CATSDPGTRANTGELFF.

This clonotype came up a few times. J is TRBJ2-7 and V is TRBV6-2 or TRBV6-3; TRBD2 matches at 12 bases. The CDR3 runs 14 residues. V shed 6 bases and J 7 bases; nucleotides not matched to a gene: 7. CDR1 and CDR2 (germline): MNHEY, SVGEGT. In nucleotides, the CDR3 is TGTGCCAGCAGACCCCGCGGGACTAGCGGGGAGCAGTACTTC. Its translation: CASRPRGTSGEQYF.

This clonotype was counted many times. The rearrangement links TRBV10-3 to TRBJ2-5; 10 bases align to TRBD1. Per germline, CDR1 ENHRY and CDR2 SYGVKD. There are 15 residues in the CDR3. The trim removed 10 bases at V and 3 bases at J, leaving 11 bases unmatched. CDR3 DNA: TGTGCCACCGCCCCGACAGGGGGCGGAGAAGAGACCCAGTACTTC. Residues: CATAPTGGGEETQYF.

This clonotype was detected many times. The V gene is TRBV5-1, the J gene TRBJ2-6, with a weak D call TRBD2 (6 bases). Germline V gene sequence: CDR1 SGHRS, CDR2 YFSETQ. The V end was cut by 0 bases, the J end by 0 bases, with 13 bases between. The CDR3 extends over 18 amino acids. The CDR3 DNA reads as TGCGCCAGCAGCTTGGGTGGGACGGACTACTCTGGGGCCAACGTCCTGACTTTC. This codes for CASSLGGTDYSGANVLTF. The full variable domain, completed using reference TRBV5-1 and TRBJ2-6, is KAGVTQTPRYLIKTRGQQVTLSCSPISGHRSVSWYQQTPGQGLQFLFEYFSETQRNKGNFPGRFSGRQFSNSRSEMNVSTLELGDSALYLCASSLGGTDYSGANVLTFGAGSRLTVL.

This clonotype was picked up many times. This chain connects TRBV20-1 to TRBJ2-5; 9 nucleotides align to TRBD2. This CDR3 is built from 14 residues. V dropped 6 bases and J dropped 1; count of bases not matched to a gene: 6. Germline CDR1 DFQATT, CDR2 SNEGSKA (reference sequence). The CDR3 bases are TGCAGTGCCCAACTAGCGGGCCTCCAAGAGACCCAGTACTTC. It encodes CSAQLAGLQETQYF.

At least ten counts were recorded for this clonotype. The genes are TRBV21-1 and TRBJ2-3; the table calls TRBD1, which could not be checked here. TRBV21-1 is tagged as a pseudogene. There are 15 residues in the CDR3. The CDR3 DNA sequence: TGTGCCAGCAGCAAACGGGGGGTTTGCACAGATACGCAGTATTTT. Amino acid sequence: CASSKRGVCTDTQYF.

This clonotype was observed at least ten times. CDR3 sequence reads: CASSHRLAGEYLKGQYF. CDR3 nucleotide sequence: TGTGCCAGCAGCCACCGACTAGCGGGAGAGTATCTCAAGGGGCAGTACTTC. The genes are TRBV3-1 and TRBJ2-7; 12 bases map to TRBD2. The germline CDR1 and CDR2 sequences are LGHDT and YNNKEL (reference sequence). This CDR3 is 17 amino acids long. Trimming cost V 3 bases and J 9 bases; bases outside gene matches: 15.

The chain joins TRBV5-5 to TRBJ2-1; tentatively, D is TRBD2 (6 bases). CDR3 length: 13 residues. The germline V and J ends were trimmed by 3 bases and 8 bases, with 12 bases remaining between them. Looked up from germline, CDR1 is SGHKS and CDR2 is YYEKEE (reference sequence). CDR3 loop: CASSSLSSDEQFF. CDR3 bases: TGTGCCAGCAGCTCTCTCTCTAGCGATGAGCAGTTCTTC. The whole variable domain, filled in from reference TRBV5-5 and TRBJ2-1, reads DAGVTQSPTHLIKTRGQQVTLRCSPISGHKSVSWYQQVLGQGPQFIFQYYEKEERGRGNFPDRFSARQFPNYSSELNVNALLLGDSALYLCASSSLSSDEQFFGPGTRLTVL.

This clonotype was recorded many times. This sequence joins TRBV4-1 and TRBJ1-2; possible D gene TRBD1, 6 bases. Between the trimmed V and J ends, which lost 1 base and 4 bases, there was a span of 13 bases. The CDR3 is 15 amino acids. Germline CDR1 and CDR2: MGHRA and YSYEKL. The CDR3 here is CASSQVQGSSYGYTF. The DNA of the CDR3 is TGCGCCAGCAGCCAAGTGCAGGGGTCCTCCTATGGCTACACCTTC.

This chain links TRBV9 with TRBJ2-1; the D is unclear. The V gene's germline CDR1 is SGDLS and CDR2 YYNGEE. The length of the CDR3 is 12 residues. The germline V and J ends were trimmed by 1 base and 7 bases, with 6 bases remaining between them. The chain's CDR3 is CASSVSGNEQFF. The CDR3 DNA reads as TGTGCCAGCAGCGTATCCGGGAATGAGCAGTTCTTC.

This clonotype was found many times. The chain recombines TRBV27 with TRBJ2-7; the D gene is possibly TRBD1 (5 bases). Trimming pared 6 bases from V and 5 bases from J, leaving 14 bases between. This CDR3 contains 13 residues. CDR1 is MNHEY, CDR2 SMNVEV, per germline (reference sequence). CDR3 nucleotide sequence: TGTGCCAGCAGGAAACAGGTGGGCCACGAGCAGTACTTC. It codes for CASRKQVGHEQYF.

This clonotype was observed many times. The V and J genes are TRBV29-1 and TRBJ2-1, with no clear D. The CDR3 contains 15 residues. V gave up 3 bases and J gave up 10 bases, with 22 bases separating them. Germline CDR1 SQVTM, CDR2 ANQGSEA. The CDR3 protein is CSVESTPNLSREQFF. DNA of the CDR3: TGCAGCGTTGAGTCTACTCCCAATTTATCGAGGGAGCAGTTCTTC.

This clonotype was seen at least ten times. Relative to the germline gene, one junction end is altered; a read error may explain this. The genes are TRBV7-7 and TRBJ2-2; 9 bases are a match to TRBD2. The CDR3 length is 18 residues. Germline V gene data show CDR1 as SSHAT and CDR2 as FNYEAQ (reference sequence). Written as DNA, the CDR3 is TGTGCTAGCAGCTTATATGGTAGCGGGAGTTCGGACACCGGGGAGCTGTTTTTT. This codes for CASSLYGSGSSDTGELFF.

This clonotype came up a few times. V is TRBV7-2 and J is TRBJ2-1; unclear D gene. Trimming removed 5 bases from V and 11 bases from J, with 16 bases in between. The germline V gene has CDR1 SGHTA and CDR2 FQGNSA. The CDR3 loop spans 13 amino acids. CDR3 sequence reads: CASSGRGTDKQFF. CDR3 in DNA: TGTGCCAGCAGCGGGCGAGGCACGGATAAGCAGTTCTTC.

This clonotype was observed at least ten times. The chain links TRBV19 to TRBJ2-1, with D perhaps matching TRBD2 (5 bases). This CDR3 comprises 17 residues. Germline loops: CDR1 LNHDA, CDR2 SQIVND (reference sequence). Deletions cut 4 bases from V and 2 bases from J, with 18 bases between. Written as DNA, the CDR3 is TGTGCCAGTAGTACCGCACGGACTCGCATACCCTACAATGAGCAGTTCTTC. It encodes CASSTARTRIPYNEQFF.

There are many counts of this clonotype. The genes are TRBV5-1 and TRBJ1-1, with 7 positions matching TRBD1. Per germline, CDR1 SGHRS and CDR2 YFSETQ. The CDR3 runs to 15 residues. Unmatched junction bases numbered 5, after V lost 3 bases and J lost 0 bases. The CDR3 region has the DNA TGCGCCAGCAGCTATCCGGGACAGATGAACACTGAAGCTTTCTTT. This translates into CASSYPGQMNTEAFF.

The chain employs TRBV19 and TRBJ2-1; 10 bases map to TRBD2. Germline V lookup: CDR1 LNHDA, CDR2 SQIVND (reference sequence). CDR3 size: 14 residues. J gave up 7 bases and V 6 bases, and 6 bases lay outside the gene matches. CDR3 nucleotide sequence: TGTGCCAGTAGCCCGGGACTAGCGCGGAATGAGCAGTTCTTC. Translation: CASSPGLARNEQFF.

This clonotype has just a few counts. The chain joins TRBV11-1 to TRBJ2-1, with 8 bases that match TRBD2. This CDR3 is 18 amino acids long. J gave up 0 bases and V 4 bases, and 11 bases lay outside the gene matches. Per germline, CDR1 SGHAT and CDR2 FQDESV (reference sequence). CDR3 coding DNA: TGTGCCAGCAGCTCAACCTCGGCGGCGGGAGGCTCCTACAATGAGCAGTTCTTC. This translates into CASSSTSAAGGSYNEQFF.

This clonotype was observed at least ten times. The chain employs TRBV20-1 and TRBJ1-1, with D perhaps TRBD1 (6 bases). Germline loops: CDR1 DFQATT, CDR2 SNEGSKA (reference sequence). V lost 3 bases to trimming and J lost 6 bases, with 11 bases between them. This CDR3 contains 12 residues. The CDR3, as DNA: TGCAGTGCTAGGGAGGGGGGCTCTGAAGCTTTCTTT. Protein product: CSAREGGSEAFF.

This clonotype was seen at least ten times. This rearrangement joins TRBV29-1 to TRBJ2-7, with TRBD2 matching 10 bases. V dropped 4 bases and J dropped 0; count of bases not matched to a gene: 0. Germline CDR1 reads SQVTM; CDR2 reads ANQGSEA. The CDR3 sequence is 13 residues long. In nucleotides, the CDR3 is TGCAGCGTTGCTAGCGGGAGCTCCTACGAGCAGTACTTC. This codes for CSVASGSSYEQYF.

Comment on this clonotype: A single base separates this from a much larger clone, so it may be a read error. This chain connects TRBV5-5 to TRBJ2-5; 14 bases line up with TRBD2. This CDR3 comprises 16 residues. Germline-derived CDR1 and CDR2 are SGHKS and YYEKEE (reference sequence). CDR3 protein: CTSSWGLAGDGETQYF. The CDR3 DNA sequence: TGTACCAGCAGCTGGGGACTAGCGGGAGATGGAGAGACCCAGTACTTC. Filled out from reference TRBV5-5 and TRBJ2-5, the complete variable domain reads DAGVTQSPTHLIKTRGQQVTLRCSPISGHKSVSWYQQVLGQGPQFIFQYYEKEERGRGNFPDRFSARQFPNYSSELNVNALLLGDSALYLCTSSWGLAGDGETQYFGPGTRLLVL.

The table lists this clonotype with a few counts. DNA of the CDR3: TGTGCCAGCAGCTTAACCACAGGTCCGAGCTCCTACAATGAGCAGTTCTTC. It specifies CASSLTTGPSSYNEQFF. This chain joins TRBV11-2 and TRBJ2-1; tentative D call: TRBD1 (5 bases). CDR3 size: 17 residues. Per germline, CDR1 SGHAT and CDR2 FQNNGV. V lost 2 bases and J 0 bases, leaving 14 bases between the germline ends.

With regard to this clonotype: This may stem from a read error, because a much larger clone lies one nucleotide away. The V call is TRBV6-1, the J call TRBJ2-7; possibly TRBD1 or TRBD2 for D (6 bases each). Germline CDR1 reads MNHNS; CDR2 reads SASEGT. CDR3 length: 14 amino acids. CDR3 DNA: TGTGCCAGCAGTGTGGCGGGACATACCTACGCGCAGTACTTC. This translates into CASSVAGHTYAQYF.

At least ten counts were recorded for this clonotype. V is TRBV12-3 or TRBV12-4 and J is TRBJ2-2; a possible D gene is TRBD2 (6 bases). The CDR3 loop spans 14 amino acids. V lost 6 bases, J lost 15 bases, and 23 bases lay in between. As DNA, the CDR3 is TGTGCCAGCAGGAACCCGGGACTTCTCGGGGCGTTGTTTTTT. Amino acids: CASRNPGLLGALFF.